This T cell receptor beta chain was sequenced during a study of cytomegalovirus exposure and HLA in healthy donors (dated by TCRdb to the late 2010s). Study-level background: According to an earlier analysis of several hundred of the donors, 150 million to 200 million T cells yielded 117 million unique TCR beta sequences and approximately 300 Gb of sequence data. About 320 gigabases of sequencing data and tens of millions of unique TCR sequences were included in an early release covering roughly 700 HLA-typed donors. The genetic ancestry cluster associated with self-reported Caucasian donors included 81% of the 398 genotyped donors. The study was designed to test whether signatures of past pathogen exposure could be identified by cataloging public T cell receptors. The study used immunosequencing to profile the T cell repertoires of several hundred subjects and linked those repertoires to cytomegalovirus serostatus. A separate validation cohort of approximately 130 different subjects was used in addition to the roughly 720-subject first cohort. The study combined high-throughput TCR immunosequencing, statistical association of individual TCRs with disease status, and machine learning to predict cytomegalovirus infection status. A later analysis re-examined previously published TCR beta repertoires from several hundred donors and added high-resolution HLA genotyping to investigate patterns of TCR occurrence. Rather than using new phenotypic data, the later analysis identified candidate immune exposures from TCR beta sequences and from how often those sequences occurred across donors. In an earlier analysis of more than 550 of the donors, high-throughput TCR beta sequencing was used to judge whether each TCR beta V gene segment behaved as functional or pseudogenic. Donor age, sex, ethnicity and CMV serostatus were compiled alongside the repertoire data. In a later genetic analysis, genome-wide SNP genotypes for about three fifths of the 666 donors were used, and that subset was treated as a discovery cohort. All discovery cohort repertoires had been generated using a single sequencing platform. HLA typing included class I and class II loci at four-digit resolution. The number of donors typed differed by locus, with roughly 620-630 for A, B, C, DRB1 and DQB1, roughly 520 for DQA1, 600 to 610 for DPA1, and under 490 for DPB1. A few DR-DQ haplotypes were treated as single units for association and clustering because of strong linkage in the cohort. Across roughly 420 genotyped donors of the cohort, an average of 235,054 unique TCR beta nucleotide sequences per donor were sequenced, and roughly 20% of those sequences were non-productive. The research as a whole found: In a later analysis, HLA-associated TCR beta chains showed more clonal expansion and lower generation probabilities than non-associated chains that were equally common. In a later genetic analysis, fewer N-insertions in productive TCRs were reported among donors in an Asian-associated ancestry cluster than the roughly 700-donor mean. HLA typing was unavailable for some donors at each locus, so association tests used only the typed subset. A further reported finding was that TCR beta sequences accurately predicted the HLA-A and HLA-B alleles for most subjects in the first cohort. According to the authors, the approach could potentially be generalized to other disease states and immunological phenotypes. Some IMGT-functional V segments, including TRBV6-2 and TRBV6-3, could not be told apart with the 87-base-pair reads, so those segments were excluded. In both the original and validation cohorts, the classifier was reported to diagnose cytomegalovirus status with high specificity and sensitivity. According to a later analysis, parvovirus B19, influenza, CMV and Epstein-Barr virus appeared linked to several top co-occurrence clusters. Specific HLA alleles were associated with 16,951 TCR beta sequences at a false discovery rate of 0.05 in a later analysis. Across donors, most TCR sequences were observed very rarely, whereas some public TCRs were present in many individuals. A later analysis found that TCR association rates varied across HLA loci, with DRB1 alleles showing the most associated TCRs and HLA-C alleles the fewest. V-gene and J-gene trimming of TCR beta chains was associated with a missense DCLRE1C variant in a later genetic analysis, and the association was replicated in an independent cohort. Three of the identified cytomegalovirus-associated TCR beta chains were confirmed in vitro to be specific for cytomegalovirus antigens. According to a later analysis, most CMV-associated TCR beta chains appeared to be HLA-restricted, and the HLA associations seemed to be driven largely by CMV exposure. Correlated functional status among segregating V segments might reflect linkage disequilibrium, but an unknown experimental factor could not be ruled out. Some 15 rarely observed V segments, including chromosome 9 orphons, were excluded from the earlier analysis of 550 to 700 of the donors because counts were too low. When HLA alleles, especially DR and DQ, strongly co-occurred, TCR associations were difficult to assign to individual alleles. In the study, 150 to 200 TCR beta chains were listed as associated with cytomegalovirus. Presence/absence analyses assumed roughly uniform sequencing depth across donors, an assumption that may not hold. In an earlier analysis of roughly 500 of the donors, most TCR beta V segments appeared in productive rearrangements about 90% or about 30% of the time, broadly matching IMGT annotations. In this cohort, only TCR beta chains were sequenced, and detectable features were limited by the absence of alpha or paired-chain data. A group of highly shared sequence variants was considered likely to be a technical artifact of the sequencing pipeline. For the cohort, immune exposure information was limited to CMV serostatus.

Library creation used the immunoSEQ multiplex PCR assay. For the multiplex PCR, a mixture combining 60 forward primers for TCR Vbeta segments and 13 reverse primers for TCR Jbeta segments was used. The CDR3 region of rearranged TCR beta genes was amplified from genomic DNA with a multiplex PCR assay. The Illumina HiSeq System was used to sequence the amplified TCR beta libraries as 87-base-pair reads. In the authors' own workflow: A later analysis tallied roughly 76 million unique TCR beta chains across the 666 repertoires, and 10 million to 11 million of those chains were shared by two or more donors. Raw reads were error-corrected and collapsed into unique sequences by a nearest-neighbor algorithm in which closely related sequences were merged to remove PCR and sequencing errors. CDR3 sequences were aligned to IMGT reference sequences to assign V, D and J gene segments. For a sequence to be retained, a match of at least six nucleotides was required to both a V gene segment and a J gene segment. A rearrangement counted as productive if the CDR3 had no stop codons and remained in frame with V and J, and every other rearrangement counted as non-productive. Following IMGT convention, CDR3 was defined as the stretch from the second conserved V-encoded cysteine to the conserved J-encoded phenylalanine. In an earlier analysis of approximately 500 of the donors, sequences lacking an unambiguous match to a single V gene segment were excluded. An earlier analysis of roughly 590 of the donors called V segments functional above 56.7% productive rearrangements and segregating when the between-donor standard deviation exceeded 5%. A statistical classification framework was built for diagnosing cytomegalovirus status from the catalog of TCR beta chain sequences. In a later analysis, V and J genes were assigned by comparing TCR nucleotide sequences against IMGT/GENE-DB human TR gene sequences. A later analysis assigned CDR3 sequences and most-parsimonious VDJ recombination scenarios with the TCRdist pipeline. In a later analysis, each TCR beta chain was defined by its CDR3 amino acid sequence together with its V-gene family, and reads lacking a unique V-gene family were excluded. A later analysis removed 592 highly shared, low-generation-probability nucleotide sequences to deal with suspected cross-contamination and a sequencing artifact. A later analysis calculated a clonal expansion index for each public chain from normalized within-repertoire ranks of inferred template counts. In a later analysis, generation probabilities were computed with a VDJ recombination model fitted to out-of-frame rearrangements, and the resulting probabilities were checked against IGoR. Hypergeometric tests were used in a later analysis to score TCR-TCR, TCR-HLA and TCR-CMV co-occurrence, with a repertoire-size bias correction applied to the TCR pairs. False discovery rates were estimated in a later analysis by permuting HLA or CMV assignments 20 times. A later analysis grouped co-occurring TCRs with DBSCAN, adding TCRdist sequence similarity when clustering within HLA-allele-positive subsets. Co-occurrence clustering excluded repertoires with fewer than 30,000 or more than 120,000 public chains, plus five with anomalous nucleotide sharing. TCRdb carries this immuneACCESS record with in-frame sequences only. Its versions omit some clonotypes, under half of them owing to an unresolved V gene in the studies checked, with the rest unexplained. The V and J calls and the clone size are those of that table, but D and trimming were determined from the DNA. Recorded for this sample are 150,000 to 180,000 clones; roughly 80% of them occurred a single time. The ten largest clonotypes hold around 7.2% of the sample.

Measured from the cysteine to the phenylalanine, the CDR3 is 15 residues long. Just CDR3 DNA is preserved here, 45 bases in frame from base 1. From a lookup of the germline V gene, CDR1 and CDR2 are MDHEN and SYDVKM. At the junction V is shortened by 6 bases and J by 0 bases, with 14 bases in between. In total, fewer than 750 healthy bone marrow donors made up the cohort. At the time of sampling, all cohort members were nominally healthy, though unrecorded immune exposures were likely present. The donor tested CMV seropositive, placing the donor among the 289 seropositive members of the cohort. A peripheral blood sample was provided by each donor, and peripheral blood mononuclear cells were used for TCR beta sequencing. The Qiagen DNeasy Blood Extraction Kit was used to extract genomic DNA from the blood cell samples. A word on this clone: This receptor's antigen is unknown. No base quality values were provided; no much bigger clone lies one nucleotide off.

The chain was built from TRBV28 and TRBJ1-2; no D gene call is confident. This TCR was recovered from a man aged 30-40 years in good health and CMV-seropositive. The sample consisted of PBMCs. The CDR3 in this case is CASSEPSFPNYGYTF. In nucleotide form, the sequence is TGTGCCAGCAGCGAGCCGAGTTTCCCTAACTATGGCTACACCTTC.